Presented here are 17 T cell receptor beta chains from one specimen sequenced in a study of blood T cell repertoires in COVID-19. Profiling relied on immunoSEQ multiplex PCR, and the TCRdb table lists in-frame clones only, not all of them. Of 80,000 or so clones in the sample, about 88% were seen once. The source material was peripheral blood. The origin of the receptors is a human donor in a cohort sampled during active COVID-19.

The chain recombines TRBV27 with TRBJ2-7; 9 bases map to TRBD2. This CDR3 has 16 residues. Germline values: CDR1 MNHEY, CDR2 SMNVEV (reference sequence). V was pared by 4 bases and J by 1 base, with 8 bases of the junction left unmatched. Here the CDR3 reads CASSSNSGGRSYEQYF. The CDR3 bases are TGTGCCAGCAGTTCCAATAGCGGGGGTCGATCCTACGAGCAGTACTTC.

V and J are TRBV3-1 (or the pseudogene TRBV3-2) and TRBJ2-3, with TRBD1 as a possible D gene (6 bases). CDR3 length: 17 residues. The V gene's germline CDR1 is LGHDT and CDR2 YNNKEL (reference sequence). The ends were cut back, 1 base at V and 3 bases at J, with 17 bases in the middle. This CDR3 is CASSQGNPGTITDTQYF. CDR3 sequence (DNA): TGTGCCAGCAGCCAAGGTAACCCCGGGACAATAACAGATACGCAGTATTTT.

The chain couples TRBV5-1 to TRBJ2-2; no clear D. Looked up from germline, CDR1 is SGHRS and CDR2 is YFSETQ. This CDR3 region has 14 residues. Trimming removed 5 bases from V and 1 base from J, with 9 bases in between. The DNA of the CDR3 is TGCGCCAGCAGAAAAACAGAGAACACCGGGGAGCTGTTTTTT. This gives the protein CASRKTENTGELFF.

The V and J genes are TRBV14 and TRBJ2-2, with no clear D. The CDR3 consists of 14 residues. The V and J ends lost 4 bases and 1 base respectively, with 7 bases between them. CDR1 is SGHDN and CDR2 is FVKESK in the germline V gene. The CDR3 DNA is TGTGCCAGCAGCCTAAACAGGAACACCGGGGAGCTGTTTTTT. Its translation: CASSLNRNTGELFF.

CDR3 coding DNA: TGTGCCAGCAGCTTAGAACCCGGGGGGGAGCTGTTTTTT. This translates into CASSLEPGGELFF. V and J are TRBV11-2 and TRBJ2-2; D gene uncertain. The CDR3 length is 13 residues. Per germline, CDR1 SGHAT and CDR2 FQNNGV. V was trimmed by 0 bases and J by 8 bases, leaving 7 bases between them.

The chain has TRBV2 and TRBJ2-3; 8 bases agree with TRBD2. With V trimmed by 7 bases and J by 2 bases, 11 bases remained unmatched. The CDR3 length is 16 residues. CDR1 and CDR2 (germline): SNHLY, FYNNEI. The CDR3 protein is CASTITGGVYTDTQYF. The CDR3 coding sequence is TGTGCCAGCACTATCACGGGGGGGGTCTACACAGATACGCAGTATTTT.

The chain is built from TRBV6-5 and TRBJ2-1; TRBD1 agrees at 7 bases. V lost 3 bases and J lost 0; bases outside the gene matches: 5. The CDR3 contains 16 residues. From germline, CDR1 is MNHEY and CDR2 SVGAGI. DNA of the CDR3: TGTGCCAGCAGTTATACCCACAGGGGCTCCTACAATGAGCAGTTCTTC. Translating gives CASSYTHRGSYNEQFF.

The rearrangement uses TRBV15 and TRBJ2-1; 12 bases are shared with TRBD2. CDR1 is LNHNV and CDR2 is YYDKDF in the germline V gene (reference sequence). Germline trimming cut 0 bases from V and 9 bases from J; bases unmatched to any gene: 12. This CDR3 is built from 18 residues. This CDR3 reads CATSRDWASGGAAGEQFF. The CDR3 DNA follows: TGTGCCACCAGCAGAGATTGGGCTAGCGGGGGGGCAGCGGGTGAGCAGTTCTTC.

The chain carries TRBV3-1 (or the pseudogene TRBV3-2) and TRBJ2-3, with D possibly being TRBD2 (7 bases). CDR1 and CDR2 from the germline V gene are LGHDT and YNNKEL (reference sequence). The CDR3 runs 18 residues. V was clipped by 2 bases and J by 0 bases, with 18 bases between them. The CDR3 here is CASSQSRGATYSTDTQYF. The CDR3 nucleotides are TGTGCCAGCAGCCAATCCCGGGGGGCGACCTATAGCACAGATACGCAGTATTTT.

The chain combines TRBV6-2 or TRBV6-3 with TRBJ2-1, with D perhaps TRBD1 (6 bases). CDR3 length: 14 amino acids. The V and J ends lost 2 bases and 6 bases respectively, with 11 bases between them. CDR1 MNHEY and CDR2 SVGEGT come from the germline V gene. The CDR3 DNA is TGTGCCAGCAGTTACGTGTCGGACAGCAATGAGCAGTTCTTC. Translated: CASSYVSDSNEQFF.

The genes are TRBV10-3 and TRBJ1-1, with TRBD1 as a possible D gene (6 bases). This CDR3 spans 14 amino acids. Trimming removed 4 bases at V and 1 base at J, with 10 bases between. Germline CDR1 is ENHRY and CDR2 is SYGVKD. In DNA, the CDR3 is TGTGCCATCAGTGTGGGACAAGGGAACACTGAAGCTTTCTTT. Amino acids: CAISVGQGNTEAFF.

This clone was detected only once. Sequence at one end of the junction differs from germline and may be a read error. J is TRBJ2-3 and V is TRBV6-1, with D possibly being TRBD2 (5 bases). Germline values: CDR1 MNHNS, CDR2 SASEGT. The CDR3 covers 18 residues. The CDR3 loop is CASSARVGRAYDTYTQYF. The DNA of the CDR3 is TGTGCCAGCAGTGCAAGGGTAGGGCGGGCTTATGACACATATACGCAGTATTTT.

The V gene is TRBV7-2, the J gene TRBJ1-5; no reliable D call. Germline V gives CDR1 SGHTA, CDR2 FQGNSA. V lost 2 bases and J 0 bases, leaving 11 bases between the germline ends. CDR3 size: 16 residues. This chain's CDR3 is CASSLKGATSNQPQHF. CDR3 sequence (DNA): TGTGCCAGCAGCTTAAAGGGAGCAACTAGCAATCAGCCCCAGCATTTT.

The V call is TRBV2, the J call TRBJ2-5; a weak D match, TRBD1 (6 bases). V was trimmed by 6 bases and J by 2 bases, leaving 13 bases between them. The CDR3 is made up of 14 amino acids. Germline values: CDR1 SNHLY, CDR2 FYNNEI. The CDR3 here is CASRAGTSQETQYF. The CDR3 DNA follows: TGTGCCAGCAGGGCCGGGACATCTCAAGAGACCCAGTACTTC.

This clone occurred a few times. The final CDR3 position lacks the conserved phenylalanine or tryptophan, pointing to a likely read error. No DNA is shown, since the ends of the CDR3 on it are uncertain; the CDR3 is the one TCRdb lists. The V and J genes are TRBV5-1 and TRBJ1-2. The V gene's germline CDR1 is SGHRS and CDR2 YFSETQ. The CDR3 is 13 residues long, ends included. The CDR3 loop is CASSLAGEGVNNL.

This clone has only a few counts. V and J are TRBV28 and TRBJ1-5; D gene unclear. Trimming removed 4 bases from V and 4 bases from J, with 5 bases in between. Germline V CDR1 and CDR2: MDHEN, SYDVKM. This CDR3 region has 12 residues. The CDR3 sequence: CASSSLNQPQHF. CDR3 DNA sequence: TGTGCCAGCAGTTCCCTAAATCAGCCCCAGCATTTT. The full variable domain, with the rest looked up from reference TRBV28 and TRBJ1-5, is DVKVTQSSRYLVKRTGEKVFLECVQDMDHENMFWYRQDPGLGLRLIYFSYDVKMKEKGDIPEGYSVSREKKERFSLILESASTNQTSMYLCASSSLNQPQHFGDGTRLSIL.

The CDR3 spells CASRTGYEKLFF. As DNA, the CDR3 is TGTGCCAGTAGGACAGGGTACGAAAAACTGTTTTTT. The rearrangement uses TRBV19 and TRBJ1-4, with TRBD1 matching over 7 bases. The CDR3 is made up of 12 amino acids. Germline CDR1 LNHDA, CDR2 SQIVND (reference sequence). Trimming took 6 bases from V and 8 from J; bases not matched to a gene: 3.